Listed here are 10 T cell receptor beta chains from one sample, sequenced in a study of T cells in Graves' hyperthyroidism and ophthalmopathy. TCR beta CDR3 region amplification was performed from RNA transcripts. The TCR CDR3 was amplified in a first-round RT-PCR using the HTBI primer set. One entry per CDR3 protein results from TCRdb running MiXCR on the multiplex PCR reads. This repertoire shows 150,000 or so distinct CDR3 sequences, around 20% found once; its top ten account for around two thirds. Source material: blood. The receptors were gathered from a woman aged 50 to 60 with Graves' hyperthyroidism that later progressed to Graves' ophthalmopathy.

The chain combines TRBV7-9 with TRBJ1-1; maybe TRBD1 (6 bases). This CDR3 region has 14 residues. Trimming left V 1 base short and J 5 bases short, with 11 bases between. Germline loops: CDR1 SEHNR, CDR2 FQNEAQ (reference sequence). The CDR3 here is CASSLGGGRTEAFF. The DNA for the CDR3 is TGTGCCAGCAGCTTAGGGGGGGGGCGAACTGAAGCTTTCTTT.

This clonotype has a count of ten or more. The gene calls are TRBV28 and TRBJ1-5; D is undetermined. The CDR3 is 15 residues long. The V end was cut by 3 bases, the J end by 2 bases, with 11 bases between. The germline V gene has CDR1 MDHEN and CDR2 SYDVKM. The chain's CDR3 is CASSFRKSRNQPQHF. CDR3 coding DNA: TGTGCCAGCAGTTTTAGGAAGTCCCGCAATCAGCCCCAGCATTTT.

This clonotype was seen ten or more times. The chain recombines TRBV2 with TRBJ1-3; D is perhaps TRBD1 (6 bases). This CDR3 is built from 13 residues. The V end was cut by 8 bases, the J end by 1 base, with 9 bases between. Germline CDR1 is SNHLY and CDR2 is FYNNEI. The CDR3 nucleotides are TGTGCCAGCTCCGGACAGTCTGGAAACACCATATATTTT. Its translation is CASSGQSGNTIYF.

As for this clonotype: An end of the junction does not agree with germline; a read error may underlie this. This sequence joins TRBV7-7 and TRBJ2-5, with a tentative D call TRBD1 (6 bases). The CDR3 is 13 residues long. Per germline, CDR1 SSHAT and CDR2 FNYEAQ (reference sequence). The CDR3 nucleotides are TGTGCTAGCAGCTTAGCAGGGGACGAGACCCAGTACTTC. This codes for CASSLAGDETQYF.

There are a few counts of this clonotype. The rearrangement links TRBV7-9 to TRBJ2-3; D remains ambiguous. Deletions cut 5 bases from V and 1 base from J, with 13 bases between. Germline loops: CDR1 SEHNR, CDR2 FQNEAQ (reference sequence). The CDR3 runs 15 residues. The CDR3, as DNA: TGTGCCAGCAGCCCCTACCCTCGGGGCACAGATACGCAGTATTTT. It specifies CASSPYPRGTDTQYF.

V gene TRBV20-1 combines with J gene TRBJ2-2; TRBD2 agrees at 7 bases. The CDR3 consists of 15 residues. Germline lookup yields CDR1 DFQATT and CDR2 SNEGSKA (reference sequence). V lost 0 bases, J lost 6 bases, and 7 bases stayed unmatched. The CDR3, as DNA: TGCAGTGCTAGAGATCTACGGGGGAGGGCCGGGGAGCTGTTTTTT. It specifies CSARDLRGRAGELFF.

This clonotype was counted only a few times. This rearrangement joins TRBV6-2 or TRBV6-3 to TRBJ2-2, with 10 bases fitting TRBD2. Germline V gives CDR1 MNHEY, CDR2 SVGEGT. The CDR3 loop spans 15 amino acids. J was trimmed by 9 bases and V by 0 bases; bases with no gene match: 4. DNA of the CDR3: TGTGCCAGCAGTTACTCTGCTAGCGGGAGCCGGGAGCTGTTTTTT. Its translation: CASSYSASGSRELFF.

This clonotype was seen ten or more times. The CDR3 reads CASSPTGQGSSSYEQYF. In DNA form, the CDR3 reads TGTGCCAGCAGTCCAACCGGACAGGGATCATCCTCCTACGAGCAGTACTTC. V usage is TRBV28 and J usage is TRBJ2-7; 8 bases fit TRBD1. The CDR3 contains 17 residues. Per the germline V gene, CDR1 is MDHEN and CDR2 is SYDVKM. J was trimmed by 0 bases and V by 5 bases; bases with no gene match: 12.

This clonotype appeared many times. The J gene is TRBJ2-2, the V gene TRBV5-1; D is unresolved. Trimming took off 0 bases at V and 3 bases at J, with 6 bases between the two ends. Per the germline V gene, CDR1 is SGHRS and CDR2 is YFSETQ. The CDR3 contains 14 residues. CDR3: CASSLGLDTGELFF. The CDR3, as DNA: TGCGCCAGCAGCTTGGGTCTAGACACCGGGGAGCTGTTTTTT.

This clonotype was detected ten times or more. The chain uses TRBV12-3 or TRBV12-4 and TRBJ2-2; a weak D match, TRBD1 (6 bases). The V and J ends lost 6 bases and 2 bases respectively, with 10 bases between them. There are 14 residues in the CDR3. The CDR3 region is CASRKGQNTGELFF. The CDR3 nucleotides read TGTGCCAGCAGGAAGGGACAAAACACCGGGGAGCTGTTTTTT.